These T cell receptor beta chains were read from a single sample in a study of OX40 agonist ivuxolimab in advanced cancers. Data came from immunoSEQ multiplex PCR; TCRdb stores just in-frame clones and leaves some out. The data show 9,500 to 15,000 clones, with 80% to 85% seen just once and around 15% held by the top ten. Here the sequenced sample was CD4+ or CD8+ T cells sorted from blood, taken in a trial of the OX40 agonist ivuxolimab. The receptors stem from an adult with an advanced solid tumor such as melanoma, head and neck, liver or kidney cancer. Both conserved end residues are trimmed from each CDR3. Clone size is given for some rows only: seen once, a few or many times, or a class if the clone is expanded.

J,V,size,CDR3
TRBJ2-7,TRBV19,NA,ASSYRDRVYEQY
TRBJ2-6,TRBV6-1,medium-sized,ASSEDKGSGANVLT
TRBJ2-1,TRBV13,NA,ASSTRKPYNEQF
TRBJ2-7,TRBV27,NA,ASSLGQGAVEQY
TRBJ1-1,TRBV27,NA,ASSLGPNTEAF
TRBJ2-1,TRBV15,NA,ATSREGGSYNEQF
TRBJ2-2,TRBV15,NA,ATSGDRGHTGELF
TRBJ2-7,TRBV9,NA,ASSPRGAAPSEQY
TRBJ1-2,TRBV7-8,NA,ASRQTGWGARFGYT
TRBJ2-3,TRBV4-2,medium-sized,ASSQGLAGGLR